This TCR beta chain originates from a study of blood T cells in healthy people across ages. A second PCR of 7 to 11 cycles used a sample-barcoded 5' primer and a J-beta primer mix. TCRdb ran MiXCR on the 5' RACE reads and lists one entry per CDR3 protein. The sample lists some 920,000 distinct CDR3 sequences, around 54% occurring once. Germline CDR1 and CDR2: MNHEY and SVGAGI. The trim removed 3 bases at V and 7 bases at J, leaving 6 bases unmatched. The CDR3 covers 14 residues. The sequence came from an older woman in good health. Material for sequencing was blood. This chain connects TRBV6-5 to TRBJ2-4; 7 bases agree with TRBD1. The CDR3 DNA reads TGTGCCAGCAGTTATCGACAGGGAGTTAACATTCAGTACTTC. Its protein product is CASSYRQGVNIQYF.